A single sample gave rise to the 29 T cell receptor beta chains below, sequenced in a study of T cells in Graves' hyperthyroidism and ophthalmopathy (dated by TCRdb to the late 2010s). The library was generated by multiplex PCR. Sequencing relied on an Illumina HiSeq 2000. TCR beta CDR3 regions were amplified from RNA transcripts. For the first round of RT-PCR on the TCR CDR3, the HTBI primer set was used together with the Qiagen OneStep RT-PCR kit. The raw public reads went through TCRdb reprocessing: fastp at Q25, MiXCR clone calling, in-frame beta chains kept. Rows matching on CDR3 protein sequence are summarized as one entry with the most common DNA and genes. This sample comprises 350,000 to 450,000 distinct CDR3 sequences, roughly 13% of them detected only once. In total, the top ten clones hold 28% of the sample. Sequencing was done on a sample of blood. These receptors all come from a middle-aged man with Graves' ophthalmopathy.

The chain has TRBV7-6 and TRBJ2-7; D gene ambiguous. The germline V and J ends were trimmed by 1 base and 0 bases, with 10 bases remaining between them. Per germline, CDR1 SGHVS and CDR2 FNYEAQ. The CDR3 is made up of 15 amino acids. DNA of the CDR3: TGTGCCAGCAGCTTAGGAGGTTCGAGCTCCTACGAGCAGTACTTC. Its protein is CASSLGGSSSYEQYF.

This clonotype was seen many times. The chain links TRBV2 to TRBJ2-2; perhaps D is TRBD1 or TRBD2 (5 bases each). V gave up 5 bases and J gave up 0 bases, with 13 bases separating them. The CDR3 covers 16 residues. The germline V gene has CDR1 SNHLY and CDR2 FYNNEI. The CDR3: CASSREGNANTGELFF. The CDR3 nucleotides are TGTGCCAGCAGTCGAGAGGGGAATGCGAACACCGGGGAGCTGTTTTTT.

This clonotype occurred many times. The V gene is TRBV27, the J gene TRBJ2-7; 7 nucleotides align to TRBD1. The germline V gene encodes CDR1 MNHEY and CDR2 SMNVEV (reference sequence). Losses at the gene ends were 0 bases for V and 2 bases for J; bases not matched to a gene: 7. This CDR3 is 16 amino acids long. As DNA, the CDR3 is TGTGCCAGCAGTTTATCGTTCGGACAGGTCACCTACGAGCAGTACTTC. Translating gives CASSLSFGQVTYEQYF.

The gene calls are TRBV12-3 or TRBV12-4 and TRBJ2-1, with D possibly being TRBD1 or TRBD2 (5 bases each). The CDR3 sequence is 13 residues long. Trimming left V 5 bases short and J 14 bases short, with 19 bases between. The CDR3 sequence: CASSPTNRDQEFF. The DNA for the CDR3 is TGTGCCAGCAGTCCCACGAACCGGGACCAGGAGTTCTTC.

This chain links TRBV25-1 with TRBJ2-5; 11 positions match TRBD1. CDR1 and CDR2 from the germline V gene are MGHDK and SYGVNS. The length of the CDR3 is 17 residues. V trimming: 0 bases; J trimming: 4 bases; junction bases outside the gene matches: 7. CDR3 protein: CASSEYRGGTGGETQYF. The CDR3 DNA follows: TGTGCCAGCAGTGAATATCGGGGGGGGACAGGGGGAGAGACCCAGTACTTC. The whole variable domain, remainder taken from reference TRBV25-1 and TRBJ2-5, is EADIYQTPRYLVIGTGKKITLECSQTMGHDKMYWYQQDPGMELHLIHYSYGVNSTEKGDLSSESTVSRIRTEHFPLTLESARPSHTSQYLCASSEYRGGTGGETQYFGPGTRLLVL.

This clonotype occurred a few times. This chain connects TRBV10-3 to TRBJ1-2; D not resolved. Trimming shortened V by 11 bases and J by 4 bases, and 17 bases separated the two germline ends. CDR1 is ENHRY and CDR2 is SYGVKD in the germline V gene. CDR3 length: 13 amino acids. CDR3 DNA sequence: TGTGCCCTTAAGGGAGATTCCTCCTATGGCTACACCTTC. It codes for CALKGDSSYGYTF.

The chain carries TRBV9 and TRBJ1-2; a weak D match, TRBD1 (6 bases). Germline V gene data show CDR1 as SGDLS and CDR2 as YYNGEE. Deletions cut 4 bases from V and 7 bases from J, with 17 bases between. This CDR3 has 14 amino acids. The CDR3 spells CASSPGRGAAGYTF. The CDR3 region has the DNA TGTGCCAGCAGCCCGGGGAGGGGGGCGGCTGGCTACACCTTC.

Many counts were recorded for this clonotype. The V and J genes are TRBV18 and TRBJ2-7; TRBD2 agrees at 7 bases. Per the germline V gene, CDR1 is KGHSH and CDR2 is LQKENI. The V segment lost 2 bases and the J segment 3 bases; nucleotides outside the gene matches: 13. CDR3 size: 17 residues. The CDR3 DNA follows: TGTGCCAGCTCACCATCCGCCGGTTTGAAGCGGGGCTACGAGCAGTACTTC. Its protein product is CASSPSAGLKRGYEQYF.

This clonotype was observed many times. The gene calls are TRBV6-1 and TRBJ1-4, with D perhaps TRBD1 (6 bases). Trimming left V 3 bases short and J 4 bases short, with 15 bases between. The germline gives CDR1 MNHNS, CDR2 SASEGT. CDR3 length: 16 amino acids. CDR3 DNA sequence: TGTGCCAGCAGTGAGCAGGGGAGCGTGAATAATGAAAAACTGTTTTTT. It yields the protein CASSEQGSVNNEKLFF.

The gene calls are TRBV9 and TRBJ2-1; possibly TRBD1 for D (5 bases). The length of the CDR3 is 15 residues. In germline, CDR1 is SGDLS, CDR2 YYNGEE. Deletions cut 2 bases from V and 6 bases from J, with 15 bases between. The CDR3 coding sequence is TGTGCCAGCAGCGTTTCGTCAGGGTGGCGCAATGAGCAGTTCTTC. Translated, it gives CASSVSSGWRNEQFF.

This clonotype showed up many times. The genes are TRBV30 and TRBJ2-7; TRBD1 agrees at 9 bases. CDR3 length equals 17 residues. The germline CDR1 and CDR2 sequences are GTSNPN and SVGIG (reference sequence). V lost 5 bases, J lost 4 bases, and 18 bases stayed unmatched. The CDR3 DNA follows: TGTGCCTGGGATCGTGGATGGGGACAGGGTAAAGTATACGAGCAGTACTTC. Translated, it gives CAWDRGWGQGKVYEQYF.

The genes are TRBV27 and TRBJ2-5; 7 nucleotides line up with TRBD2. V was clipped by 8 bases and J by 5 bases; unmatched bases: 14. Germline lookup yields CDR1 MNHEY and CDR2 SMNVEV (reference sequence). The CDR3 contains 15 residues. For the CDR3, the DNA is TGTGCCAGCCAAAATCTAGCGGCTGGGGGGGAGACCCAGTACTTC. This gives the protein CASQNLAAGGETQYF.

The J gene is TRBJ1-1, the V gene TRBV7-9, with D maybe TRBD1 (6 bases). Trimming shortened V by 6 bases and J by 1 base, and 15 bases separated the two germline ends. This CDR3 comprises 15 residues. Germline loops: CDR1 SEHNR, CDR2 FQNEAQ (reference sequence). CDR3 nucleotide sequence: TGTGCCAGCAGTAGGACCAGGGGCGCGAACACTGAAGCTTTCTTT. Its protein is CASSRTRGANTEAFF.

There are many counts of this clonotype. The V and J genes are TRBV3-1 and TRBJ2-2; TRBD2 matches at 14 bases. Germline assignment: CDR1 LGHDT and CDR2 YNNKEL (reference sequence). Trimming took 4 bases from V and 3 from J; bases not matched to a gene: 4. CDR3 length: 17 residues. The CDR3 sequence: CASSLGLAGGYTGELFF. CDR3 sequence (DNA): TGTGCCAGCAGCCTAGGACTAGCGGGAGGATACACCGGGGAGCTGTTTTTT.

This clonotype has only a few counts. The J gene is TRBJ1-2, the V gene TRBV5-1; D might be TRBD1 (6 bases). Trimming left V 5 bases short and J 4 bases short, with 15 bases between. In germline, CDR1 is SGHRS, CDR2 YFSETQ. This CDR3 has 14 residues. The DNA of the CDR3 is TGCGCCAGCAGTGAATCCGACAGGAGCTATGGCTACACCTTC. Translated: CASSESDRSYGYTF.

CDR3 region: CAGTRDYSYEQYF. The CDR3 DNA reads as TGTGCCGGCACTCGGGACTACTCCTACGAGCAGTACTTC. The chain employs TRBV6-1 and TRBJ2-7, with 7 bases identical to TRBD2. Losses at the gene ends were 11 bases for V and 0 bases for J; bases not matched to a gene: 7. CDR1 MNHNS and CDR2 SASEGT come from the germline V gene. The CDR3 loop spans 13 amino acids.

The sample holds a few counts of this clonotype. V and J are TRBV27 and TRBJ2-6; D is undetermined. The CDR3 has 18 amino acids. V lost 6 bases and J lost 0, with 18 bases in between. Per germline, CDR1 MNHEY and CDR2 SMNVEV (reference sequence). The CDR3 bases are TGTGCCAGCAGATCCTCCGGCGCCAGCCACTCTGGGGCCAACGTCCTGACTTTC. It translates to CASRSSGASHSGANVLTF.

The chain joins TRBV6-1 to TRBJ2-3; 15 nucleotides line up with TRBD2. Germline lookup yields CDR1 MNHNS and CDR2 SASEGT. The CDR3 loop spans 17 amino acids. With 6 bases clipped from V and 7 bases from J, the junction kept 11 bases outside the gene matches. DNA for the CDR3: TGTGCCAGCAGCCGGGGACTAGCGGGAGGAGCTCCACATACGCAGTATTTT. This sequence encodes CASSRGLAGGAPHTQYF.

The gene calls are TRBV27 and TRBJ2-2; D is perhaps TRBD2 (6 bases). Trimming removed 2 bases at V and 6 bases at J, with 13 bases between. The CDR3 consists of 15 residues. Germline-derived CDR1 and CDR2 are MNHEY and SMNVEV (reference sequence). The CDR3 sequence: CASSLTGARPGELFF. The CDR3, as DNA: TGTGCCAGCAGTTTAACGGGAGCGCGGCCCGGGGAGCTGTTTTTT.

To note about this clonotype: A clone one base away is much larger, so this may be a read error. V is TRBV15 and J is TRBJ2-1; 11 bases map to TRBD2. Trimming removed 3 bases from V and 9 bases from J; junction bases left unmatched: 10. The CDR3 spans 16 residues. The germline gives CDR1 LNHNV, CDR2 YYDKDF (reference sequence). The CDR3 bases are TGTGCCACCAGCAGTGAACTAGCGGGAGTAATGGCTGAGCAGTTCTTC. Translated: CATSSELAGVMAEQFF.

This clonotype was found many times. The J gene is TRBJ1-1, the V gene TRBV18; a possible D gene is TRBD1 (6 bases). Between the trimmed V and J ends, which lost 3 bases and 8 bases, there was a span of 10 bases. The germline CDR1 and CDR2 sequences are KGHSH and LQKENI. The CDR3 runs to 12 residues. CDR3: CASSPDSLEAFF. Here the CDR3 DNA reads TGTGCCAGCTCACCGGACAGCCTGGAAGCTTTCTTT.

This clonotype has a handful of counts. The chain is built from TRBV20-1 and TRBJ1-6, with 7 nucleotides matching TRBD1. CDR3 length equals 13 residues. Germline V gene lookup returns CDR1 DFQATT and CDR2 SNEGSKA (reference sequence). With V trimmed by 6 bases and J by 8 bases, 7 bases remained unmatched. CDR3 residues: CSAPETGYSPLHF. The CDR3 DNA reads as TGCAGTGCCCCCGAGACAGGGTATTCACCCCTCCACTTT.

In its sample, this clonotype was seen many times. This chain connects TRBV29-1 to TRBJ2-1; D possibly corresponds to TRBD1 (5 bases). Germline V gives CDR1 SQVTM, CDR2 ANQGSEA. Trimming left V 6 bases short and J 8 bases short, with 26 bases between. CDR3 length: 16 residues. DNA of the CDR3: TGCAGCGTAGTAGGGCGGCAGGGTCCTTCTGAGGATGAGCAGTTCTTC. Amino acids: CSVVGRQGPSEDEQFF.

This clonotype has only a few counts. This sequence joins TRBV19 and TRBJ2-5, with TRBD2 matching 10 bases. The germline gives CDR1 LNHDA, CDR2 SQIVND (reference sequence). V lost 5 bases to trimming and J lost 4 bases; unmatched junction nucleotides: 4. This CDR3 has 14 residues. Here the CDR3 reads CASSLAGVPETQYF. The DNA for the CDR3 is TGTGCCAGTAGTCTAGCGGGAGTCCCAGAGACCCAGTACTTC.

This clonotype occurred many times. The chain is built from TRBV28 and TRBJ1-5, with 7 bases lining up with TRBD1. Per germline, CDR1 MDHEN and CDR2 SYDVKM. With 5 bases clipped from V and 0 bases from J, the junction kept 7 bases outside the gene matches. This CDR3 is 16 amino acids long. This CDR3 reads CASSDPTGYSNQPQHF. As DNA, the CDR3 is TGTGCCAGCAGTGACCCGACAGGGTATAGCAATCAGCCCCAGCATTTT.

This clonotype was counted at least ten times. The chain links TRBV29-1 to TRBJ2-1; D remains ambiguous. Germline CDR1 SQVTM, CDR2 ANQGSEA. CDR3 length: 13 residues. The V end lost 7 bases, the J end lost 6 bases, and 16 bases lay between the germline ends. The CDR3 DNA sequence: TGCAGCGCGTTCTCCCTAAACGCCAATGAGCAGTTCTTC. It yields the protein CSAFSLNANEQFF.

This clonotype has more than one count but fewer than ten. Written as DNA, the CDR3 is TGTGCCACCAGTGATCTGAGGACTAGTCGGAACAATGAGCAGTTCTTC. Encoded protein: CATSDLRTSRNNEQFF. V and J are TRBV24-1 and TRBJ2-1; 7 bases fit TRBD2. J lost 5 bases, V lost 3 bases, and 9 bases had no gene match. CDR3 size: 16 residues. Germline loops: CDR1 KGHDR, CDR2 SFDVKD.

There are many counts of this clonotype. In DNA form, the CDR3 reads TGTGCCAGCAGCTTTAGCACCGGGGAGCTGTTTTTT. Protein: CASSFSTGELFF. The chain couples TRBV7-6 to TRBJ2-2; D unresolved. The CDR3 covers 12 residues. Germline CDR1 and CDR2: SGHVS and FNYEAQ. The V end lost 3 bases, the J end lost 4 bases, and 3 bases lay between the germline ends.

This clonotype was detected ten times or more. V and J are TRBV28 and TRBJ1-1; 7 positions match TRBD1. With 6 bases clipped from V and 11 bases from J, the junction kept 9 bases outside the gene matches. Germline values: CDR1 MDHEN, CDR2 SYDVKM. CDR3 length: 12 amino acids. The CDR3 protein is CASRLPGQRAFF. The CDR3, as DNA: TGTGCCAGCAGACTACCGGGACAGCGTGCTTTCTTT.